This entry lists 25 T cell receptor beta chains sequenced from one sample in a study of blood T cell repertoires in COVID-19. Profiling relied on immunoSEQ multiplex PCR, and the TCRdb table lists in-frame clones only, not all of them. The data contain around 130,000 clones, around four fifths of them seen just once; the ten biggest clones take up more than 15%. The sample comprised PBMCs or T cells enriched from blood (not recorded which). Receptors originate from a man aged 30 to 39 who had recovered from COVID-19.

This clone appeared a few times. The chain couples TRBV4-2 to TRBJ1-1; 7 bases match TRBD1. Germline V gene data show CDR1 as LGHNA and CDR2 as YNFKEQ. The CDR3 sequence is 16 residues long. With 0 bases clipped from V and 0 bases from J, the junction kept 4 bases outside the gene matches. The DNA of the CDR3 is TGTGCCAGCAGCCAAGACCCGCAGGGGGTGAACACTGAAGCTTTCTTT. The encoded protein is CASSQDPQGVNTEAFF.

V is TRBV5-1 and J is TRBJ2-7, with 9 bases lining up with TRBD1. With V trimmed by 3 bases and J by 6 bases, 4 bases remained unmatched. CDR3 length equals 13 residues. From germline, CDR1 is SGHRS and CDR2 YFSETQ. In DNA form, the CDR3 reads TGCGCCAGCAGCTCAACACAGGGGGCCGAGCAGTACTTC. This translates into CASSSTQGAEQYF.

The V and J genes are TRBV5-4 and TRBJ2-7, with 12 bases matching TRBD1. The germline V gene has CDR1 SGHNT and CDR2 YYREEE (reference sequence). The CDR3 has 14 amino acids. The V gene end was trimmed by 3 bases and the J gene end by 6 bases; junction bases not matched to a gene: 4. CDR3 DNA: TGTGCCAGCAGCTACGGGACAGGGGGCAGCGAGCAGTACTTC. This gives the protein CASSYGTGGSEQYF.

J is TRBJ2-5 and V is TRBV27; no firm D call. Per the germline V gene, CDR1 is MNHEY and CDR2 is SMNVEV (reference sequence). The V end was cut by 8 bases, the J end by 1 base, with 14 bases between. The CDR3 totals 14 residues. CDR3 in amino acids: CASSPFSRQETQYF. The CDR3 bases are TGTGCCAGCTCCCCTTTTAGCCGCCAAGAGACCCAGTACTTC.

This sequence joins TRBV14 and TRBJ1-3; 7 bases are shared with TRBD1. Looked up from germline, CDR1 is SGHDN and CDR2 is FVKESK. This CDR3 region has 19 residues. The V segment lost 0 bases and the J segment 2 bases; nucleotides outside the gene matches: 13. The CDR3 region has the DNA TGTGCCAGCAGCCAAGAATTTTGGGACAGAGAATATGCTGGAAACACCATATATTTT. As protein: CASSQEFWDREYAGNTIYF.

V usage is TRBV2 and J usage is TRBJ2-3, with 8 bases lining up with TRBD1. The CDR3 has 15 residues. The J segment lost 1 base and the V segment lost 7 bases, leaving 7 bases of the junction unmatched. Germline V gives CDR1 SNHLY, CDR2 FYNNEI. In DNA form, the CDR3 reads TGTGCCAGCACCCCAGGGACAGGACGCACAGATACGCAGTATTTT. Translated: CASTPGTGRTDTQYF. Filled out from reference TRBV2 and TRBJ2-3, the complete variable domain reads EPEVTQTPSHQVTQMGQEVILRCVPISNHLYFYWYRQILGQKVEFLVSFYNNEISEKSEIFDDQFSVERPDGSNFTLKIRSTKLEDSAMYFCASTPGTGRTDTQYFGPGTRLTVL.

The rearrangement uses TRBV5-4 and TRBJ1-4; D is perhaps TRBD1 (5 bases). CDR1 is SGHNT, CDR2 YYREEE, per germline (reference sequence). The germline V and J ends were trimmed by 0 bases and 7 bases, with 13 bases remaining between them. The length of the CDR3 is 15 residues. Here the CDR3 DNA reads TGTGCCAGCAGCTTGGCCGGAGGGGCCCGTGAAAAACTGTTTTTT. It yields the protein CASSLAGGAREKLFF.

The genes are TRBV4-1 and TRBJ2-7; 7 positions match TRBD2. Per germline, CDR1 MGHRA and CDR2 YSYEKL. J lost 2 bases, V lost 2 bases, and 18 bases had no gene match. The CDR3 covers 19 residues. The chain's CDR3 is CASSQTKITGGKVTYEQYF. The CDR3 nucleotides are TGCGCCAGCAGCCAAACCAAAATCACGGGAGGCAAGGTTACCTACGAGCAGTACTTC.

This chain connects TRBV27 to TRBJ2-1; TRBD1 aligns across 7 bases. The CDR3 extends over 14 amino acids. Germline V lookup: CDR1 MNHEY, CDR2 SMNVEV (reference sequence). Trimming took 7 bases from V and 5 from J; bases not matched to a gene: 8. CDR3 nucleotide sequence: TGTGCCAGCACCGAAAGGGGGCCAAACAATGAGCAGTTCTTC. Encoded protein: CASTERGPNNEQFF.

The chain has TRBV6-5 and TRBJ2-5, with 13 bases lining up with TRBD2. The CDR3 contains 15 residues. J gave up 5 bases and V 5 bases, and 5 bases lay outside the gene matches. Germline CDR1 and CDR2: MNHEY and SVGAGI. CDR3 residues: CASSTGLAGVETQYF. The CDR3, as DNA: TGTGCCAGCAGTACAGGACTAGCGGGGGTGGAGACCCAGTACTTC.

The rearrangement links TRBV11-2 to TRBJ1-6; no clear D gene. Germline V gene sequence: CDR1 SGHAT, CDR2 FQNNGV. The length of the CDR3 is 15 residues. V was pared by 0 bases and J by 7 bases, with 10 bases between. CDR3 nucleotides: TGTGCCAGCAGCTTAGAAGCCGCCCCGAATTCACCCCTCCACTTT. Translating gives CASSLEAAPNSPLHF.

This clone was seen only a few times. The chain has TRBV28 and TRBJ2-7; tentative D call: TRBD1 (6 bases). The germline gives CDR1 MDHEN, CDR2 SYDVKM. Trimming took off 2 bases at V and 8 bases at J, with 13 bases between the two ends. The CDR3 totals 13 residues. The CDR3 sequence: CASSLEGDPKQYV. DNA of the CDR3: TGTGCCAGCAGTTTAGAGGGGGATCCCAAGCAGTACGTC.

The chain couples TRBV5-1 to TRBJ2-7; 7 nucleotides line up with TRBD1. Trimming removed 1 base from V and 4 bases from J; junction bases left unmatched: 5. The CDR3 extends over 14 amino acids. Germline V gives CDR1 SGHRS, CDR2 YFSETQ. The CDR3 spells CASSLKGAEYEQYF. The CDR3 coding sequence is TGCGCCAGCAGCTTGAAGGGGGCGGAGTACGAGCAGTACTTC.

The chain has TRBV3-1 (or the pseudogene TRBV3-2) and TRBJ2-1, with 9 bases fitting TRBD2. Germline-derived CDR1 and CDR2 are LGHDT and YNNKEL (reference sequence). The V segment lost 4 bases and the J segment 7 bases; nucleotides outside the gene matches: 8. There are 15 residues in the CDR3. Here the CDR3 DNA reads TGTGCCAGCAGCCCTCAAGAGCGGGAGGCTAATGAGCAGTTCTTC. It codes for CASSPQEREANEQFF.

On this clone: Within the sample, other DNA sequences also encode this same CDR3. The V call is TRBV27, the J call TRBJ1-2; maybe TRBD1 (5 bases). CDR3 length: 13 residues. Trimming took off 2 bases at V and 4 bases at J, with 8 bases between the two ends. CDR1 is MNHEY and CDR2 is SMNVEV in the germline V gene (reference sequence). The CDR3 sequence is CASSLTGGYGYTF. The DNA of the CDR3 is TGTGCCAGCAGTTTAACAGGCGGCTATGGCTACACCTTC.

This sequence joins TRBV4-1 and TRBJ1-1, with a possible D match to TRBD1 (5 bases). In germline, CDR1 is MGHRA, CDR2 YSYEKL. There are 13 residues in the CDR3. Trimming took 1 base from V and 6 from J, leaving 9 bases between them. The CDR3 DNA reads TGCGCCAGCAGCCAAGGACAGACCTCTGAAGCTTTCTTT. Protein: CASSQGQTSEAFF.

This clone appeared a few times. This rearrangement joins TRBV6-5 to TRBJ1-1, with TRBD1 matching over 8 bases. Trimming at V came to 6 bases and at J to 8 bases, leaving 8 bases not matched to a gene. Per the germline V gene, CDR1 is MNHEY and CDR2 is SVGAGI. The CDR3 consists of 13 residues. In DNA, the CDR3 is TGTGCCAGCAGACTTACAGGGGGGCCGGAAGCTTTCTTT. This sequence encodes CASRLTGGPEAFF.

This CDR3 reads CASSLGGLTSTDTQYF. In nucleotides, the CDR3 is TGCGCCAGCAGCTTGGGCGGCCTAACTAGCACAGATACGCAGTATTTT. The gene calls are TRBV5-1 and TRBJ2-3; no definite D call. V was shortened by 0 bases and J by 0 bases, with 11 bases between the two germline ends. CDR3 size: 16 residues. Germline lookup yields CDR1 SGHRS and CDR2 YFSETQ.

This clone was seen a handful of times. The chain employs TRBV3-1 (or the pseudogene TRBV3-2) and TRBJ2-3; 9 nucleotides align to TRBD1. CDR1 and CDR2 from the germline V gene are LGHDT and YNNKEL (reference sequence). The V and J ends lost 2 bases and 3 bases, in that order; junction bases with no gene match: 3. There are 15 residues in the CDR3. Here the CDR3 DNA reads TGTGCCAGCAGCCAACGGGACAGGGAAACAGATACGCAGTATTTT. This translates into CASSQRDRETDTQYF.

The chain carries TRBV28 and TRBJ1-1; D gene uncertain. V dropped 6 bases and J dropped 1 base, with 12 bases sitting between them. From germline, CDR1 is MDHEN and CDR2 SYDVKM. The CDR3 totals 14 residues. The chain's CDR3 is CASRPISWNTEAFF. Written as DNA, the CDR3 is TGTGCCAGCAGACCCATTAGTTGGAACACTGAAGCTTTCTTT. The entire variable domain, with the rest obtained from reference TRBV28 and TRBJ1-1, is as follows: DVKVTQSSRYLVKRTGEKVFLECVQDMDHENMFWYRQDPGLGLRLIYFSYDVKMKEKGDIPEGYSVSREKKERFSLILESASTNQTSMYLCASRPISWNTEAFFGQGTRLTVV.

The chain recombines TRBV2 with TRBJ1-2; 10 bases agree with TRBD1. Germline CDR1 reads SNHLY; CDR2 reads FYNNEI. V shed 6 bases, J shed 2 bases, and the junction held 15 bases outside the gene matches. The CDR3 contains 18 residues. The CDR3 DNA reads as TGTGCCAGCAGAGTTTCCGGGACAGGGGTTTTTCTAAACTATGGCTACACCTTC. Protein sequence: CASRVSGTGVFLNYGYTF.

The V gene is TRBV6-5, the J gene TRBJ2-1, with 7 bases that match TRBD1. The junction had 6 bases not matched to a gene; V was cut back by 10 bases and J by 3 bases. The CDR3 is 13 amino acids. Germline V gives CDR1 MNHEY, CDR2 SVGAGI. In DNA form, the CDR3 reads TGTGCCACCCAAGGACAGGTCTACAATGAGCAGTTCTTC. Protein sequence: CATQGQVYNEQFF.

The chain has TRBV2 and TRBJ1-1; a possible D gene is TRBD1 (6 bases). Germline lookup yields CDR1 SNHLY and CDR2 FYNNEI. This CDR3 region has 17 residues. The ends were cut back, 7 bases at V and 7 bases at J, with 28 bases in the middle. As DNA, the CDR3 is TGTGCCAGCATAAATAGCACGGTCGCCAGGGGCGCGAATGAAGCTTTCTTT. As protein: CASINSTVARGANEAFF.

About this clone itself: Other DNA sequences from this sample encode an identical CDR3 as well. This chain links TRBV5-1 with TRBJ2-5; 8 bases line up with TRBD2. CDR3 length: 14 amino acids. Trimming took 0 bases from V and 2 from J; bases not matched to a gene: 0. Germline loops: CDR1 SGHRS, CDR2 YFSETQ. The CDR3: CASSLGGGQETQYF. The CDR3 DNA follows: TGCGCCAGCAGCTTGGGCGGGGGGCAAGAGACCCAGTACTTC.

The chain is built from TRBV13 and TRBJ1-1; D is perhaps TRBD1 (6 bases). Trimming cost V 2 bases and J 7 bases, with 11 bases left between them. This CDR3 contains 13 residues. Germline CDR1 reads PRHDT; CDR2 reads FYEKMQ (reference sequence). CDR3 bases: TGTGCCAGCAGCTTATCATTAGGGGGTGAAGCTTTCTTT. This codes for CASSLSLGGEAFF.